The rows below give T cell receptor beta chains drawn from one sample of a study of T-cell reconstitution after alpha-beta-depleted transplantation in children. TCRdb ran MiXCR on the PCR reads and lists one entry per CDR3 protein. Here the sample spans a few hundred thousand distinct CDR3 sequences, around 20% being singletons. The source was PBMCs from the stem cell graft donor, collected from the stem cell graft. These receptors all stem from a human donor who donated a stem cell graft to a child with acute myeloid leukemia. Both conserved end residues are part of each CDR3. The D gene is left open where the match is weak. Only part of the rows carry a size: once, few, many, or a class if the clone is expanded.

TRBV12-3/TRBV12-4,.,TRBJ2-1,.,TGTGCCAGCACCCAGGGGTTTTCCTACAATGAGCAGTTCTTC,CASTQGFSYNEQFF
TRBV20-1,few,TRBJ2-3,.,TGCAGTGCTAGGGGCGTGGGAGTTAGCGGAGAGGGGACAGATACGCAGTATTTT,CSARGVGVSGEGTDTQYF
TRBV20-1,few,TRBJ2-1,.,TGCAGTGCTAGAGCCGAAAACAATGAGCAGTTCTTC,CSARAENNEQFF
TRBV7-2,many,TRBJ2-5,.,TGTGCCAGCAGCTTACGTGTCCAAGAGACCCAGTACTTC,CASSLRVQETQYF
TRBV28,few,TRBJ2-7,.,TGTGCCAGCAGCAACCCCCAGCGGAGCTCCTACGAGCAGTACTTC,CASSNPQRSSYEQYF
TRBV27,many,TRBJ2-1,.,TGTGCCAGCAGTTTAAAAGGGGGATACTCCTACAATGAGCAGTTCTTC,CASSLKGGYSYNEQFF
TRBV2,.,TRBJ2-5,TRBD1,TGTGCCAGCGTGCCCACGGACAGGAAAGAGACCCAGTACTTC,CASVPTDRKETQYF
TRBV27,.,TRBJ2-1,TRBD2,TGTGCCAGCAGTAACCTAGCGGGAAGGTTCCGCAATGAGCAGTTCTTC,CASSNLAGRFRNEQFF
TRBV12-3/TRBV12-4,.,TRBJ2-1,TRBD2,TGTGCCGGCAGTTTAGAATCTAGCGGCTACAATGAGCAGTTCTTC,CAGSLESSGYNEQFF
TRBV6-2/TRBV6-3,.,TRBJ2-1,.,TGTGCCAGCAGTTACCCACAGGGCCGAGGTGAGCAGTTCTTC,CASSYPQGRGEQFF
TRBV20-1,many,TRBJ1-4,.,TGCAGTGCTAGAGATCTGGGGAAACTGTTTTTT,CSARDLGKLFF
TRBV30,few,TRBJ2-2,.,TGTGCCTGGAAAAGTTTAACGAACACCGGGGAGCTGTTTTTT,CAWKSLTNTGELFF
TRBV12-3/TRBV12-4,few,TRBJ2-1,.,TGTGCCAGCAACCGCATTTCAGGGTTCGGTGAGCAGTTCTTC,CASNRISGFGEQFF
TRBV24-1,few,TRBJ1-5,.,TGTGCCACCAGTGACCCGGGGTCCAATCAGCCCCAGCATTTT,CATSDPGSNQPQHF
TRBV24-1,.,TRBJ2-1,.,TGTGCCACCAGTGACCCCGGTGGCGGGACCTCCTACAATGAGCAGTTCTTC,CATSDPGGGTSYNEQFF
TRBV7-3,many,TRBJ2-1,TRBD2,TGTGCCAGCAGTCCCGGACTAGCGGGAAATGAGCAGTTCTTC,CASSPGLAGNEQFF
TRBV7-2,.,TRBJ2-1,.,TGTGCCAGCAGCTTGGGGGCGTTAGGTGAGCAGTTCTTC,CASSLGALGEQFF
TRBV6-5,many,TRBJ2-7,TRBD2,TGTGCCAGCAGTTACTCAGGATCGAGCGGGAGAGTCTACGAGCAGTACTTC,CASSYSGSSGRVYEQYF
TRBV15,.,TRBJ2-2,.,TGTGCCACCAGCAGGGAAATCCGCACCGGGGAGCTGTTTTTT,CATSREIRTGELFF
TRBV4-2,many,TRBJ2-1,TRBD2,TGTGCCAGCAGCCCATCCTCTACCTATAGCGGGGGGTACAATGAGCAGTTCTTC,CASSPSSTYSGGYNEQFF
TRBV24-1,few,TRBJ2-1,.,TGTGCCAACGGGGCCGCGGAGGGCGATGAGCAGTTCTTC,CANGAAEGDEQFF
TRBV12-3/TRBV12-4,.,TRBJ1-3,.,TGTGCCAGCAGTCTCCGGGACGGGCAATTCGCCATATATTTT,CASSLRDGQFAIYF
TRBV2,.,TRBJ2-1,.,TGTGCCAGCAGGGTTAAGACGGGTTACGAGTTCTTC,CASRVKTGYEFF